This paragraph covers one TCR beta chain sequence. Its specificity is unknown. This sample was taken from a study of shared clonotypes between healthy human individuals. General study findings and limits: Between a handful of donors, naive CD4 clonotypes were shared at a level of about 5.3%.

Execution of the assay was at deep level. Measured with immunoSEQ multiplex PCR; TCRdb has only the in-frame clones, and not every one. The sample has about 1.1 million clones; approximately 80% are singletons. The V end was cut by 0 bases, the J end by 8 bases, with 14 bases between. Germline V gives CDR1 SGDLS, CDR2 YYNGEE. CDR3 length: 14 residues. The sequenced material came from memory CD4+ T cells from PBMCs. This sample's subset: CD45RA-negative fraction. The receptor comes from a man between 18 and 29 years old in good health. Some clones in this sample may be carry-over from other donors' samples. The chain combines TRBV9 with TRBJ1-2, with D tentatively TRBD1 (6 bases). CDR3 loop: CASSVAVRGSGYTF. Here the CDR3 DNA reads TGTGCCAGCAGCGTAGCCGTCAGGGGAAGCGGCTACACCTTC.